This is a list of T cell receptor beta chains from one sample in a study of beta chain features in type 1 diabetes. Profiled with immunoSEQ multiplex PCR; TCRdb holds only in-frame clones, not every one. The sample holds roughly 140,000 clones, approximately 8.1% seen once. The sequenced sample was central memory CD4+ T cells from blood. The origin of the receptors is a man younger than 35 in good health. Each CDR3 is given with its conserved first and last residue. D genes are given only for firm matches. Size is stated for part of the rows, as once, few or many counts, or as a class when the clone is expanded.

J | size | V | D | CDR3 | DNA
TRBJ2-7 | few | TRBV9 | TRBD1 | CASSAGTGGSYEQYF | TGTGCCAGCAGCGCCGGGACAGGAGGCTCCTACGAGCAGTACTTC
TRBJ1-5 | few | TRBV28 | . | CASSLYSNSNQPQHF | TGTGCCAGCAGTTTATACAGCAATAGCAATCAGCCCCAGCATTTT
TRBJ2-7 | . | TRBV7-2 | . | CASSLASLTYEQYF | TGTGCCAGCAGCTTAGCTAGTCTCACCTACGAGCAGTACTTC
TRBJ2-3 | few | TRBV11-2 | TRBD2 | CASSYPAGGSIDTQYF | TGTGCCAGCAGCTATCCCGCGGGGGGATCTATAGATACGCAGTATTTT
TRBJ2-2 | . | TRBV6-1 | TRBD2 | CASERAGGTPGELFF | TGTGCCAGCGAAAGGGCGGGAGGGACCCCCGGGGAGCTGTTTTTT
TRBJ2-3 | few | TRBV7-3 | TRBD2 | CASSLLAGSTDTQYF | TGTGCCAGCAGCTTACTAGCGGGTAGTACAGATACGCAGTATTTT
TRBJ2-7 | . | TRBV27 | . | CASSLSRGGAGEQYF | TGTGCCAGCAGTTTATCGAGGGGGGGCGCGGGCGAGCAGTACTTC
TRBJ2-7 | . | TRBV15 | . | CATSRDGTFSYEQYF | TGTGCCACCAGCAGAGACGGGACTTTCTCCTACGAGCAGTACTTC
TRBJ2-1 | many | TRBV7-9 | TRBD1 | CASSLEPGGNEQFF | TGTGCCAGCAGCTTAGAACCAGGGGGCAATGAGCAGTTCTTC
TRBJ2-2 | many | TRBV10-3 | TRBD2 | CATKRDPTGELFF | TGTGCCACTAAGCGGGACCCCACCGGGGAGCTGTTTTTT
TRBJ2-1 | . | TRBV7-3 | . | CASSSYGGEQFF | TGTGCCAGCAGTTCTTATGGGGGGGAGCAGTTCTTC
TRBJ2-5 | . | TRBV28 | TRBD1 | CASSWQGAGETQYF | TGTGCCAGCAGTTGGCAGGGGGCGGGGGAGACCCAGTACTTC
TRBJ1-1 | few | TRBV19 | . | CASSRKGDTEAFF | TGTGCCAGTAGCCGGAAGGGGGACACTGAAGCTTTCTTT
TRBJ2-1 | many | TRBV19 | . | CASSAPSDEQFF | TGTGCCAGTAGCGCCCCCTCGGATGAGCAGTTCTTC
TRBJ1-2 | few | TRBV6-4 | . | CASRKGEGGNYGYTF | TGTGCCAGCAGAAAAGGGGAGGGAGGAAACTATGGCTACACCTTC
TRBJ2-1 | few | TRBV19 | . | CASSAYPAGRSSYNEQFF | TGTGCCAGTAGTGCCTATCCGGCAGGCAGAAGCTCCTACAATGAGCAGTTCTTC
TRBJ2-2 | few | TRBV7-2 | TRBD1 | CASTLTGAHTGELFF | TGTGCCAGCACCCTCACAGGGGCCCACACCGGGGAGCTGTTTTTT
TRBJ2-7 | . | TRBV14 | . | CASSQEWASSYEQYF | TGTGCCAGCAGCCAAGAATGGGCGAGCTCCTACGAGCAGTACTTC
TRBJ1-2 | . | TRBV4-3 | . | CASSQDERGLYGYTF | TGCGCCAGCAGCCAAGATGAAAGGGGACTCTATGGCTACACCTTC
TRBJ2-7 | . | TRBV29-1 | TRBD1 | CSVLDRGAYEQYF | TGCAGCGTTTTAGACAGGGGAGCCTACGAGCAGTACTTC